This T cell receptor beta chain originates from a study of blood T cell repertoires in COVID-19. For the study at large: The study drew acute and convalescent COVID-19 samples from the United States, Italy and Spain. The cDNA or gDNA used as material had been derived from T cells, B-cell-depleted T cells, or PBMCs.

Per germline, CDR1 GTSNPN and CDR2 SVGIG (reference sequence). The CDR3 loop spans 14 amino acids. The germline V and J ends were trimmed by 7 bases and 3 bases, with 16 bases remaining between them. The repertoire was sequenced with immunoSEQ multiplex PCR; TCRdb's copy has only in-frame clones and lacks some. The top ten hold 8.5% to 10% of the sample, which has roughly 100,000 clones, over 70% seen once. The clonotype comes from a woman over 75 with acute or convalescent COVID-19. V is TRBV30 and J is TRBJ1-3; D is perhaps TRBD1 (5 bases). The sequenced sample consisted of peripheral blood. CDR3 nucleotides: TGTGCCTCTGAATCTAGGGGTGGTGGAAACACCATATATTTT. It codes for CASESRGGGNTIYF.